These T cell receptor beta chains were read from a single sample in a study of blood T cell repertoires in COVID-19. Produced via immunoSEQ multiplex PCR; TCRdb's table is partial and in-frame only. The sample shows 350,000 to 400,000 clones, 80% to 90% of them seen only once. Sequencing was done on a sample of PBMCs or T cells enriched from blood (not recorded which). These receptors originate from a man aged 18 to 30 who had recovered from COVID-19. Both conserved end residues are part of each CDR3. Each record gives: J gene, clone size, V gene, D gene, CDR3 DNA, CDR3 protein. D genes are given only for firm matches. The size entry is marked missing in some rows and otherwise reads once, few, many or a size class.

j_call: TRBJ1-3
clone_size: NA
v_call: TRBV9
d_call: TRBD1
cdr3_nt: TGTGCCAGCAGCGTAGCGGACAGGGGTATTGGAAACACCATATATTTT
cdr3_aa: CASSVADRGIGNTIYF

j_call: TRBJ2-1
clone_size: NA
v_call: TRBV5-4
d_call: NA
cdr3_nt: TGTGCCAGCAGCTTGGAGGGGAGGTCCTACAATGAGCAGTTCTTC
cdr3_aa: CASSLEGRSYNEQFF

j_call: TRBJ2-6
clone_size: NA
v_call: TRBV9
d_call: NA
cdr3_nt: TGTGCCAGCAGCGCGACCCTTGGTGGGGGCTACTCTGGGGCCAACGTCCTGACTTTC
cdr3_aa: CASSATLGGGYSGANVLTF

j_call: TRBJ2-7
clone_size: NA
v_call: TRBV14
d_call: NA
cdr3_nt: TGTGCCAGCAGCCAAGATCGTAACGTCGTGGGAGCCACCTACGAGCAGTACTTC
cdr3_aa: CASSQDRNVVGATYEQYF

j_call: TRBJ2-5
clone_size: NA
v_call: TRBV13
d_call: NA
cdr3_nt: TGTGCCAGCAGCTTAGGACAGGGTGTGACGGAGACCCAGTACTTC
cdr3_aa: CASSLGQGVTETQYF

j_call: TRBJ2-2
clone_size: once
v_call: TRBV5-1
d_call: TRBD1
cdr3_nt: TGCGCCAGCTGCCCAGGGGGGAACACCGGGGAGCTGTTTTTT
cdr3_aa: CASCPGGNTGELFF

j_call: TRBJ1-4
clone_size: NA
v_call: TRBV7-2
d_call: NA
cdr3_nt: TGTGCCAGCAGCCCCGACATTGCAACTAATGAAAAACTGTTTTTT
cdr3_aa: CASSPDIATNEKLFF

j_call: TRBJ2-4
clone_size: few
v_call: TRBV3-1/TRBV3-2
d_call: TRBD2
cdr3_nt: TGTGCCAGCAGCCAAGTGTCTAGCGGGAGTCTAGCCAAAAACATTCAGTACTTC
cdr3_aa: CASSQVSSGSLAKNIQYF

j_call: TRBJ1-2
clone_size: NA
v_call: TRBV10-3
d_call: NA
cdr3_nt: TGTGCCATCAGTGATGTCCTCAAGTCTAGCTATGGCTACACCTTC
cdr3_aa: CAISDVLKSSYGYTF

j_call: TRBJ2-7
clone_size: few
v_call: TRBV4-2
d_call: NA
cdr3_nt: TGTGCCAGCAGCCAGGTAGCGAACACCTACGAGCAGTACTTC
cdr3_aa: CASSQVANTYEQYF

j_call: TRBJ2-3
clone_size: NA
v_call: TRBV3-1/TRBV3-2
d_call: TRBD2
cdr3_nt: TGTGCCAGCAGCCAAGTTCTAGCGGCCTCCGCAGATACGCAGTATTTT
cdr3_aa: CASSQVLAASADTQYF

j_call: TRBJ2-4
clone_size: NA
v_call: TRBV11-2
d_call: NA
cdr3_nt: TGTGCCAGCAGTCCCCCGGGACTGGGAGGTTTTCAGTACTTC
cdr3_aa: CASSPPGLGGFQYF

j_call: TRBJ2-7
clone_size: once
v_call: TRBV27
d_call: NA
cdr3_nt: TGTGCCAGCAGTTTTCGAAGTTCCGGGGAAGAATACGAGCAGTACTTC
cdr3_aa: CASSFRSSGEEYEQYF

j_call: TRBJ1-2
clone_size: NA
v_call: TRBV7-2
d_call: TRBD1
cdr3_nt: TGTGCCAGCAGCTTAGCCGGCGGGTGGACAGGGGTTTATGGCTACACCTTC
cdr3_aa: CASSLAGGWTGVYGYTF

j_call: TRBJ1-5
clone_size: NA
v_call: TRBV27
d_call: NA
cdr3_nt: TGTGCCAGCACTGTAGCGGCTCATAGCAATCAGCCCCAGCATTTT
cdr3_aa: CASTVAAHSNQPQHF

j_call: TRBJ2-1
clone_size: NA
v_call: TRBV28
d_call: NA
cdr3_nt: TGTGCCAGCAGTCCCCCAAGCGAGCCAGTCCGATCGATCTACAATGAGCAGTTCTTC
cdr3_aa: CASSPPSEPVRSIYNEQFF

j_call: TRBJ2-1
clone_size: NA
v_call: TRBV20-1
d_call: NA
cdr3_nt: TGCAGTGCTAGTATACCCACAAACAATGAGCAGTTCTTC
cdr3_aa: CSASIPTNNEQFF

j_call: TRBJ1-1
clone_size: NA
v_call: TRBV9
d_call: NA
cdr3_nt: TGTGCCAGCAGCGCCGCATGGGGGGAGAGGAACACTGAAGCTTTCTTT
cdr3_aa: CASSAAWGERNTEAFF

j_call: TRBJ2-3
clone_size: NA
v_call: TRBV2
d_call: NA
cdr3_nt: TGTGCCATAGAGAAGTACCTTAGAGCAGATACGCAGTATTTT
cdr3_aa: CAIEKYLRADTQYF

j_call: TRBJ2-7
clone_size: NA
v_call: TRBV28
d_call: TRBD1
cdr3_nt: TGTGCCAGCAGTCCACACCAGGGGGCTTACGAGCAGTACTTC
cdr3_aa: CASSPHQGAYEQYF

j_call: TRBJ1-3
clone_size: NA
v_call: TRBV3-1/TRBV3-2
d_call: NA
cdr3_nt: TGTGCCAGCAGCCAAGGTCGGCGGGGGTCTGGAAACACCATATATTTT
cdr3_aa: CASSQGRRGSGNTIYF

j_call: TRBJ2-7
clone_size: NA
v_call: TRBV29-1
d_call: NA
cdr3_nt: TGCAGCGTTCAGGTAACTGAGCTCGAGCAGTACTTC
cdr3_aa: CSVQVTELEQYF

j_call: TRBJ1-2
clone_size: NA
v_call: TRBV6-5
d_call: NA
cdr3_nt: TGTGCCAGCAGGTCTGGGGCGTCCTATGGCTACACCTTC
cdr3_aa: CASRSGASYGYTF

j_call: TRBJ1-5
clone_size: NA
v_call: TRBV18
d_call: TRBD1
cdr3_nt: TGTGCCAGCTCAACCGGGACAGGGGGCGAACAGCCCCAGCATTTT
cdr3_aa: CASSTGTGGEQPQHF

j_call: TRBJ2-2
clone_size: NA
v_call: TRBV2
d_call: TRBD1
cdr3_nt: TGTGCCAGCAGGCAGGACAGGGGGGGGACCGGGGAGCTGTTTTTT
cdr3_aa: CASRQDRGGTGELFF

j_call: TRBJ2-7
clone_size: NA
v_call: TRBV5-1
d_call: NA
cdr3_nt: TGCGCCAGCAGCCACGGGAGTTACGAGCAGTACTTC
cdr3_aa: CASSHGSYEQYF

j_call: TRBJ2-7
clone_size: NA
v_call: TRBV15
d_call: NA
cdr3_nt: TGTGCCACCAGCAGAGATCCAGACTACGAGCAGTACTTC
cdr3_aa: CATSRDPDYEQYF

j_call: TRBJ2-1
clone_size: NA
v_call: TRBV7-9
d_call: NA
cdr3_nt: TGTGCCAGCAGCTACTCGGGGAGTTACAATGAGCAGTTCTTC
cdr3_aa: CASSYSGSYNEQFF

j_call: TRBJ1-5
clone_size: NA
v_call: TRBV5-6
d_call: NA
cdr3_nt: TGTGCCAGCAGCTTCTTTAATCAGCCCCAGCATTTT
cdr3_aa: CASSFFNQPQHF

j_call: TRBJ2-3
clone_size: NA
v_call: TRBV7-6
d_call: NA
cdr3_nt: TGTGCCAGCAGCGCCAAGTCGGGAATGGATACGCAGTATTTT
cdr3_aa: CASSAKSGMDTQYF

j_call: TRBJ2-7
clone_size: NA
v_call: TRBV19
d_call: NA
cdr3_nt: TGTGCCAGTAGTTCGGACAATTACGAGCAGTACTTC
cdr3_aa: CASSSDNYEQYF

j_call: TRBJ2-6
clone_size: once
v_call: TRBV28
d_call: TRBD1
cdr3_nt: TGTGCCACTCAAACAGGGGCCTTTTCTGGGGCCAACGTCCTGACTTTC
cdr3_aa: CATQTGAFSGANVLTF

j_call: TRBJ1-2
clone_size: NA
v_call: TRBV6-5
d_call: NA
cdr3_nt: TGTGCCAGCAGCCCCCCTCCCTATGGCTACACCTTC
cdr3_aa: CASSPPPYGYTF

j_call: TRBJ2-7
clone_size: NA
v_call: TRBV29-1
d_call: NA
cdr3_nt: TGCAGCGTTGAAGCGGCAGGGGGGTACGAGCAGTACTTC
cdr3_aa: CSVEAAGGYEQYF

j_call: TRBJ1-2
clone_size: NA
v_call: TRBV29-1
d_call: NA
cdr3_nt: TGCAGCGCCACCGATCCGGGTGGCTACACCTTC
cdr3_aa: CSATDPGGYTF

j_call: TRBJ1-5
clone_size: NA
v_call: TRBV29-1
d_call: NA
cdr3_nt: TGCAGCGTTGAGGTGGGCGGCAATCAGCCCCAGCATTTT
cdr3_aa: CSVEVGGNQPQHF